The 23 T cell receptor beta chains below come from one sample, sequenced in a study of blood T cell repertoires in COVID-19. Produced via immunoSEQ multiplex PCR; TCRdb's table is partial and in-frame only. Seen here are 250,000 to 300,000 clones, around 89% observed once, and the top ten hold approximately 4.3%. The sequencing sample was made of peripheral blood. All receptors come from a man between 35 and 55 years old with acute or convalescent COVID-19.

The rearrangement joins TRBV28 to TRBJ1-1, with 7 bases fitting TRBD1. J was trimmed by 3 bases and V by 8 bases; bases with no gene match: 12. CDR3 size: 15 residues. Germline CDR1 MDHEN, CDR2 SYDVKM. This chain's CDR3 is CASPYRIQGDTEAFF. The CDR3 DNA is TGTGCCAGCCCCTACAGGATCCAGGGGGACACTGAAGCTTTCTTT.

This clone was seen a handful of times. The chain is built from TRBV12-5 and TRBJ1-4; D not certain. Germline lookup yields CDR1 LGHNT and CDR2 FRNRAP. V was shortened by 8 bases and J by 3 bases, with 10 bases between the two germline ends. CDR3 length equals 13 residues. The CDR3, as DNA: TGTGCTAGTTCCCGGTCACCTAATGAAAAACTGTTTTTT. Its translation: CASSRSPNEKLFF.

The genes are TRBV15 and TRBJ2-3, with D possibly TRBD1 on 6 matching bases. Germline V lookup: CDR1 LNHNV, CDR2 YYDKDF (reference sequence). The CDR3 extends over 16 amino acids. The germline V and J ends were trimmed by 4 bases and 2 bases, with 16 bases remaining between them. The CDR3 bases are TGTGCCACCAGCAATTCGGACAGCCCATCCACAGATACGCAGTATTTT. Its protein product is CATSNSDSPSTDTQYF.

The rearrangement joins TRBV7-9 to TRBJ1-2; the D gene is possibly TRBD1 (6 bases). The CDR3 contains 13 residues. With 4 bases removed from V and 5 bases from J, the gap between germline ends came to 11 bases. The germline CDR1 and CDR2 sequences are SEHNR and FQNEAQ (reference sequence). CDR3 amino acids: CASSSRGRYGYTF. The CDR3 nucleotides are TGTGCCAGCAGCTCCAGGGGAAGGTATGGCTACACCTTC. Full variable domain (rest looked up from reference TRBV7-9 and TRBJ1-2): DTGVSQNPRHKITKRGQNVTFRCDPISEHNRLYWYRQTLGQGPEFLTYFQNEAQLEKSRLLSDRFSAERPKGSFSTLEIQRTEQGDSAMYLCASSSRGRYGYTFGSGTRLTVV.

The J gene is TRBJ1-2, the V gene TRBV15; TRBD1 matches 8 bases. Germline V gene sequence: CDR1 LNHNV, CDR2 YYDKDF (reference sequence). This CDR3 contains 15 residues. Unmatched junction bases numbered 7, after V lost 1 base and J lost 6 bases. CDR3 in DNA: TGTGCCACCAGCAGAGGCAGGGGGCGGACTGATGGCTACACCTTC. Translating it yields CATSRGRGRTDGYTF.

This chain joins TRBV12-3 or TRBV12-4 and TRBJ1-1; TRBD1 is a possible D gene (5 bases). V was clipped by 5 bases and J by 0 bases, with 7 bases between them. This CDR3 is 13 amino acids long. The CDR3 region has the DNA TGTGCCAGCAGTCCGACAGTGAACACTGAAGCTTTCTTT. Encoded protein: CASSPTVNTEAFF.

This rearrangement joins TRBV12-3 or TRBV12-4 to TRBJ1-2, with a possible D match to TRBD1 (5 bases). V lost 1 base, J lost 7 bases, and 10 bases lay in between. This CDR3 region has 13 residues. DNA of the CDR3: TGTGCCAGCAGTTTAGTAGGGGTAGTTGGCTACACCTTC. Its protein product is CASSLVGVVGYTF.

The chain carries TRBV19 and TRBJ1-6; a possible D gene is TRBD1 (6 bases). The germline V gene encodes CDR1 LNHDA and CDR2 SQIVND (reference sequence). The CDR3 totals 15 residues. The ends were cut back, 5 bases at V and 6 bases at J, with 14 bases in the middle. The CDR3 here is CASSPWDNSNSPLHF. CDR3 sequence (DNA): TGTGCCAGTAGTCCCTGGGACAACTCTAATTCACCCCTCCACTTT. Variable domain in full (rest from reference TRBV19 and TRBJ1-6): DGGITQSPKYLFRKEGQNVTLSCEQNLNHDAMYWYRQDPGQGLRLIYYSQIVNDFQKGDIAEGYSVSREKKESFPLTVTSAQKNPTAFYLCASSPWDNSNSPLHFGNGTRLTVT.

J is TRBJ1-2 and V is TRBV5-4, with TRBD1 matching over 7 bases. The CDR3 is 13 residues long. Germline V gene lookup returns CDR1 SGHNT and CDR2 YYREEE (reference sequence). V lost 1 base to trimming and J lost 8 bases; unmatched junction nucleotides: 5. The CDR3 nucleotides read TGTGCCAGCAGCTTGCCGGCAGGGGGGGGCTACACCTTC. Its translation is CASSLPAGGGYTF.

The genes are TRBV2 and TRBJ2-1, with 8 bases fitting TRBD1. V shed 6 bases and J 8 bases; nucleotides not matched to a gene: 6. CDR3 length: 13 residues. Germline assignment: CDR1 SNHLY and CDR2 FYNNEI. CDR3 region: CASSDTGGHEQFF. In DNA, the CDR3 is TGTGCCAGCAGCGATACAGGGGGGCATGAGCAGTTCTTC.

The rearrangement joins TRBV6-1 to TRBJ2-7; 7 nucleotides line up with TRBD1. V shed 4 bases, J shed 7 bases, and the junction held 16 bases outside the gene matches. Germline-derived CDR1 and CDR2 are MNHNS and SASEGT. This CDR3 is 16 amino acids long. CDR3 nucleotides: TGTGCCAGCAGTGCCACAAGCGCAACAGGGGCTTGGGAGCAGTACTTC. Its translation is CASSATSATGAWEQYF.

The rearrangement joins TRBV29-1 to TRBJ1-1; tentatively, D is TRBD1 (6 bases). V was shortened by 6 bases and J by 0 bases, with 11 bases between the two germline ends. The CDR3 is made up of 13 amino acids. From germline, CDR1 is SQVTM and CDR2 ANQGSEA. In DNA form, the CDR3 reads TGCAGCGTCGGCGGGGGCATGAACACTGAAGCTTTCTTT. It codes for CSVGGGMNTEAFF.

The chain carries TRBV6-5 and TRBJ1-4; no reliable D call. The CDR3 is made up of 15 amino acids. Deletions cut 2 bases from V and 10 bases from J, with 17 bases between. Germline CDR1 and CDR2: MNHEY and SVGAGI. CDR3 DNA sequence: TGTGCCAGCAGTTACCAGTCGCAGGTTGAAACAAAACTGTTTTTT. Its translation is CASSYQSQVETKLFF.

V gene TRBV29-1 combines with J gene TRBJ2-7; TRBD2 is a possible D gene (6 bases). CDR3 size: 11 residues. Germline values: CDR1 SQVTM, CDR2 ANQGSEA. V dropped 6 bases and J dropped 3 bases, with 9 bases sitting between them. The CDR3 region is CSVGDFYEQYF. The CDR3 nucleotides read TGCAGCGTCGGGGACTTCTACGAGCAGTACTTC.

The chain has TRBV12-3 or TRBV12-4 and TRBJ2-7; D not resolved. There are 13 residues in the CDR3. V was trimmed by 1 base and J by 4 bases, leaving 8 bases between them. The DNA for the CDR3 is TGTGCCAGCAGTTTAGTGGGCAGGTACGAGCAGTACTTC. This codes for CASSLVGRYEQYF.

The CDR3 region is CASSRGGGQPQHF. In DNA, the CDR3 is TGTGCCAGCTCAAGGGGGGGAGGGCAGCCCCAGCATTTT. J is TRBJ1-5 and V is TRBV18; TRBD1 is a possible D gene (6 bases). This CDR3 is built from 13 residues. V was clipped by 5 bases and J by 7 bases, with 12 bases between them. CDR1 is KGHSH, CDR2 LQKENI, per germline.

As regards this clone: This specimen includes other DNA sequences encoding the same CDR3. This chain links TRBV30 with TRBJ1-1; D gene unclear. Per germline, CDR1 GTSNPN and CDR2 SVGIG (reference sequence). Trimming removed 3 bases from V and 2 bases from J, with 4 bases in between. The CDR3 covers 11 residues. CDR3 residues: CAWRHNTEAFF. CDR3 bases: TGTGCCTGGAGACATAACACTGAAGCTTTCTTT.

The gene calls are TRBV6-4 and TRBJ2-1; weak D call: TRBD1 (6 bases). This CDR3 has 13 amino acids. CDR1 and CDR2 (germline): MRHNA, SNTAGT. V lost 3 bases, J lost 8 bases, and 11 bases lay in between. CDR3 DNA sequence: TGTGCCAGCAGTGAACTCACAGGGTATGAGCAGTTCTTC. Residues: CASSELTGYEQFF.

The V and J genes are TRBV5-8 and TRBJ1-2; no clear D. Germline values: CDR1 SGHTS, CDR2 YDEGEE. The CDR3 is 15 amino acids. V lost 4 bases and J lost 0, with 13 bases in between. CDR3 in amino acids: CASSHAGPTNYGYTF. CDR3 nucleotide sequence: TGTGCCAGCAGCCATGCAGGCCCTACTAACTATGGCTACACCTTC.

This clone has more than one count but fewer than ten. This chain uses TRBV9 with TRBJ2-2; D is perhaps TRBD1 (6 bases). The V end was cut by 3 bases, the J end by 0 bases, with 12 bases between. The CDR3 runs to 16 residues. Germline CDR1 is SGDLS and CDR2 is YYNGEE. The DNA for the CDR3 is TGTGCCAGCAGCGGAGGGGGACGGACGAACACCGGGGAGCTGTTTTTT. Its protein product is CASSGGGRTNTGELFF.

This chain uses TRBV15 with TRBJ1-3; 9 positions match TRBD1. CDR3 length equals 16 residues. CDR1 is LNHNV and CDR2 is YYDKDF in the germline V gene (reference sequence). The V and J ends lost 3 bases and 1 base, in that order; junction bases with no gene match: 4. CDR3 nucleotides: TGTGCCACCAGCAGGGGGACAGGGAATTCTGGAAACACCATATATTTT. Translated, it gives CATSRGTGNSGNTIYF.

This clone was picked up one time. The chain couples TRBV9 to TRBJ2-2, with D possibly matching TRBD2 (6 bases). Deletions cut 3 bases from V and 6 bases from J, with 15 bases between. The germline gives CDR1 SGDLS, CDR2 YYNGEE. The length of the CDR3 is 15 residues. The CDR3 DNA follows: TGTGCCAGCAGCGAGACTAGTCGCCGGCCCGGGGAGCTGTTTTTT. It is translated as CASSETSRRPGELFF.

This sequence joins TRBV27 and TRBJ1-3; no clear D. V gave up 0 bases and J gave up 0 bases, with 6 bases separating them. This CDR3 has 15 residues. CDR1 MNHEY and CDR2 SMNVEV come from the germline V gene (reference sequence). The CDR3 protein is CASSLSHNSGNTIYF. DNA for the CDR3: TGTGCCAGCAGTTTATCGCACAACTCTGGAAACACCATATATTTT.